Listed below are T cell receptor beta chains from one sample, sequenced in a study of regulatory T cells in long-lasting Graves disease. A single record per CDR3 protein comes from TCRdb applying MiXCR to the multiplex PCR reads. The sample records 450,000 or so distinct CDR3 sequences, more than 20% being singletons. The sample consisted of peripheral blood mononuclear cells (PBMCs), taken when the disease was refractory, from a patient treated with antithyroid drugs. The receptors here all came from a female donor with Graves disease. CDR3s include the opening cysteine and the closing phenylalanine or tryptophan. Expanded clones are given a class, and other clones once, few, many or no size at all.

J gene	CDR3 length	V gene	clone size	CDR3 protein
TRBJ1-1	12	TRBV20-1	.	CSASAANTEAFF
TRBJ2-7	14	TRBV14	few	CASSQAYSSYEQYF
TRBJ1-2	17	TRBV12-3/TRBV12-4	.	CASSSFLGQLTNYGYTF
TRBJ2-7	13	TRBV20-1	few	CSALGTENYEQYF
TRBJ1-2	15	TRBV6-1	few	CAAKSLTGSIYGYTF
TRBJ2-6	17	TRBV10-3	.	CAISDRGSHSGANVLTF
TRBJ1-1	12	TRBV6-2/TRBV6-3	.	CASSPGGTEALF
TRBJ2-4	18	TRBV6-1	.	CASRGIQRGFLAKNIQYF
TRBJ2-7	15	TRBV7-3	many	CASSLLAGTTYEQYF
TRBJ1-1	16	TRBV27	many	CASSLRRARGNTEAFF
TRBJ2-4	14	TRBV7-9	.	CASSPSSAKNIQYF
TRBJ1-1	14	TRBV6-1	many	CASRPLTGDTEAFF